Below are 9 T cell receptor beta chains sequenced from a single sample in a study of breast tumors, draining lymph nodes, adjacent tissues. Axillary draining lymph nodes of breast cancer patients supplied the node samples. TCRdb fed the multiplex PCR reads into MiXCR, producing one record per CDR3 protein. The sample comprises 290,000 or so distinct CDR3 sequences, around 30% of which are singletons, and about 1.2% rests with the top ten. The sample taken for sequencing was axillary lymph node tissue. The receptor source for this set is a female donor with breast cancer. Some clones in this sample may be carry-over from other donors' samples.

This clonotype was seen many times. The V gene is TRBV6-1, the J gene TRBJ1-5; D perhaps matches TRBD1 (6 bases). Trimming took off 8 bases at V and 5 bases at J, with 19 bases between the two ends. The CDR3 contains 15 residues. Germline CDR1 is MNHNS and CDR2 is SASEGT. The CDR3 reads CASHHYRDRDQPQHF. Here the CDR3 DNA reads TGTGCCAGCCACCATTACAGGGATAGGGATCAGCCCCAGCATTTT.

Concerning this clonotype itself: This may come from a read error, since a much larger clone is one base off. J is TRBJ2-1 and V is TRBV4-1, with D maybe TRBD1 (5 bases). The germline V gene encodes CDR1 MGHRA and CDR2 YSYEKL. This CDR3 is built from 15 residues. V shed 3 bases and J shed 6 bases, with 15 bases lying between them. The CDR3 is CASSHVGRQFNEQFF. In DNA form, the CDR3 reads TGCGCCAGCAGCCACGTGGGGCGGCAGTTCAATGAGCAGTTCTTC.

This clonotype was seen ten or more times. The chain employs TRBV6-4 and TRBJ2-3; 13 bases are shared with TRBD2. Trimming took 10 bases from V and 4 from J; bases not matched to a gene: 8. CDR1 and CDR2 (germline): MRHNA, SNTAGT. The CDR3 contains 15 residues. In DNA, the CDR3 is TGTGCCACTGCCAAGGGACTAGCGGGACCAGATACGCAGTATTTT. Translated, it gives CATAKGLAGPDTQYF.

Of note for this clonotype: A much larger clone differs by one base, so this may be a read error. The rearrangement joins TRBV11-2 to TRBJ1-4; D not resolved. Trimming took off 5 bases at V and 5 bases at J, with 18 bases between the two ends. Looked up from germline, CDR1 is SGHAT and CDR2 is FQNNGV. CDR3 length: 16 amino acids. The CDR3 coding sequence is TGTGCCAGCAGCCAAACAACTGGCACTTACAATGAAAAACTGTTTTTT. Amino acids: CASSQTTGTYNEKLFF.

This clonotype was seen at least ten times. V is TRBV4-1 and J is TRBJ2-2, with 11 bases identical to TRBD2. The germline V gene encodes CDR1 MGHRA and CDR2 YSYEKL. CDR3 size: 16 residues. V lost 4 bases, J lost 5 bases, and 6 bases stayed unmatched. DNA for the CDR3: TGCGCCAGCAGCCGTGGACTAGCGGGTCAGACCGGGGAGCTGTTTTTT. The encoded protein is CASSRGLAGQTGELFF.

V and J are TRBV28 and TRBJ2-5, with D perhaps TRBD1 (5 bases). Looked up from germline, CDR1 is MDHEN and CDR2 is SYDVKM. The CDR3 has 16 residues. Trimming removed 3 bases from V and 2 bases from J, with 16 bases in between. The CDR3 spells CASSLGPGKGQETQYF. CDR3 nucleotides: TGTGCCAGCAGTTTGGGGCCAGGGAAGGGGCAAGAGACCCAGTACTTC. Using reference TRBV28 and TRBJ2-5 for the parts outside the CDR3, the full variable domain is DVKVTQSSRYLVKRTGEKVFLECVQDMDHENMFWYRQDPGLGLRLIYFSYDVKMKEKGDIPEGYSVSREKKERFSLILESASTNQTSMYLCASSLGPGKGQETQYFGPGTRLLVL.

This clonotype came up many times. The CDR3 DNA reads TGCGCCAGCAGCTTAGGTAGGAACTCTGGAAACACCATATATTTT. Protein sequence: CASSLGRNSGNTIYF. The chain uses TRBV5-1 and TRBJ1-3, with D hard to call. Trimming took off 2 bases at V and 0 bases at J, with 9 bases between the two ends. The CDR3 is made up of 15 amino acids. From germline, CDR1 is SGHRS and CDR2 YFSETQ.

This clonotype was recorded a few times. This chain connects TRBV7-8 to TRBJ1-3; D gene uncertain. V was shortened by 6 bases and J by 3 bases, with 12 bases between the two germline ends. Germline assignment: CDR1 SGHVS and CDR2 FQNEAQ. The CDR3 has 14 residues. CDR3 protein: CASRNSGIGNTIYF. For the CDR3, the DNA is TGTGCCAGCAGGAACTCCGGGATTGGAAACACCATATATTTT.

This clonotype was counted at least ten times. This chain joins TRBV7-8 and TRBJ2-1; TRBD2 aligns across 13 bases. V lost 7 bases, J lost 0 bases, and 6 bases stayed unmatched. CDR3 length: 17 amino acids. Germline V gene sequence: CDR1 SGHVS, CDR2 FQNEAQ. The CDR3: CASTTGTSGISYNEQFF. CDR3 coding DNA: TGTGCCAGCACCACCGGGACTAGCGGGATCTCCTACAATGAGCAGTTCTTC.